The following is a TCR beta chain sequence with its context. Through a sample-barcoded 5' primer and a J-beta primer mix, a second PCR was run for roughly 6 to 11 cycles. MiXCR was run by TCRdb on the 5' RACE reads, yielding one entry per CDR3 protein. The sample carries roughly 1.4 million distinct CDR3 sequences, approximately 59% recorded once. Trimming cost V 6 bases and J 7 bases, with 13 bases left between them. Looked up from germline, CDR1 is SNHLY and CDR2 is FYNNEI. The CDR3 runs to 14 residues. These data originate in a study of blood T cells in healthy people across ages. The receptor was derived from a man aged 18-30 years in good health. Sequencing was performed on blood. This rearrangement joins TRBV2 to TRBJ1-6; the D gene is possibly TRBD1 (6 bases). CDR3 coding DNA: TGTGCCAGCAGCACCGTACAGGGCAATTCACCCCTCCACTTT. It specifies CASSTVQGNSPLHF.